This T cell receptor beta chain was found in a study of blood T cells in healthy people across ages. PCR was performed a second time for about 7 to 11 cycles using a sample-barcoded 5' primer and a J-beta primer mix. TCRdb used MiXCR to reprocess the 5' RACE reads, holding one entry per CDR3 protein. The sample holds roughly 790,000 distinct CDR3 sequences, roughly 41% seen once. The source is a woman aged 55-70 years in good health. The material sequenced was blood.

The CDR3 DNA sequence: TGTGCCAGCAGTTTACAGACCCCGGCCTACGAGCAGTACTTC. Its protein is CASSLQTPAYEQYF. V is TRBV28 and J is TRBJ2-7; D not certain. CDR3 length: 14 amino acids. V gave up 2 bases and J gave up 2 bases, with 10 bases separating them. Germline assignment: CDR1 MDHEN and CDR2 SYDVKM.